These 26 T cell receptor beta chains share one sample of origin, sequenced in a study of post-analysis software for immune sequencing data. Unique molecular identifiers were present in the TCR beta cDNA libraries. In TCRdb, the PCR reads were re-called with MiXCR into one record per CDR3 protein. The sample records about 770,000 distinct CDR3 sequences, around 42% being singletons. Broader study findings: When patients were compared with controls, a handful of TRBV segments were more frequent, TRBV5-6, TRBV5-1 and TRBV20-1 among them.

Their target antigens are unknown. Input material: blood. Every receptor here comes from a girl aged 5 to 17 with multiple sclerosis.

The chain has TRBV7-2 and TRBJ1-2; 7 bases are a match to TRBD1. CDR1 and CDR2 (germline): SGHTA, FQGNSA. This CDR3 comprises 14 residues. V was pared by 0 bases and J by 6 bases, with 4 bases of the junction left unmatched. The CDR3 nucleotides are TGTGCCAGCAGCTTAGCAGGACAGGCTCATGGCTACACCTTC. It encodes CASSLAGQAHGYTF.

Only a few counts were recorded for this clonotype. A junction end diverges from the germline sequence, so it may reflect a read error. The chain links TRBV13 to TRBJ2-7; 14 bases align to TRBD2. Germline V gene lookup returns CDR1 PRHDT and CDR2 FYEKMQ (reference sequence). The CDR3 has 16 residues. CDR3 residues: CASKTSGRATSSEQYF. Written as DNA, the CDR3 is TGTGCCAGTAAGACTAGCGGGAGGGCCACTTCCTCCGAGCAGTACTTC.

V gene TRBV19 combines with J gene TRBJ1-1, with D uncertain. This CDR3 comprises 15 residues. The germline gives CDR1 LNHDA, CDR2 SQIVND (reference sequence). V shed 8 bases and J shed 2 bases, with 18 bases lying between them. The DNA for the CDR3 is TGTGCCAGTCTACCCCGGTCCCGACCAAACACTGAAGCTTTCTTT. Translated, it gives CASLPRSRPNTEAFF.

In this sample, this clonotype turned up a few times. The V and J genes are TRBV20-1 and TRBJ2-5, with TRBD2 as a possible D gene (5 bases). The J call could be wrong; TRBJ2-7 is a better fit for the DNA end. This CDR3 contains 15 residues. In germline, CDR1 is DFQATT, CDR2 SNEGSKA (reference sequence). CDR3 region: CSARHPASRTYEQYF. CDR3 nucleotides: TGCAGTGCTAGACACCCCGCTAGCAGGACCTACGAGCAGTACTTC.

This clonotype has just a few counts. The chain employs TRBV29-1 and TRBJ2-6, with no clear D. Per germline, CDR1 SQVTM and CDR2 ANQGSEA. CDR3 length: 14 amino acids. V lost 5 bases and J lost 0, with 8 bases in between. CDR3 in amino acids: CSVRHSSGANVLTF. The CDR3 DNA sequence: TGCAGCGTTCGTCATAGCTCTGGGGCCAACGTCCTGACTTTC.

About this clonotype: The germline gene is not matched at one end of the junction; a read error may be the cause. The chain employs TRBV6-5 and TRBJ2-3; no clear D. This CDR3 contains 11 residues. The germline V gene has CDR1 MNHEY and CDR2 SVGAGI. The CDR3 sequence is CTSSYLDTQYF. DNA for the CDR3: TGTACCAGCAGCTACCTGGATACGCAGTATTTT.

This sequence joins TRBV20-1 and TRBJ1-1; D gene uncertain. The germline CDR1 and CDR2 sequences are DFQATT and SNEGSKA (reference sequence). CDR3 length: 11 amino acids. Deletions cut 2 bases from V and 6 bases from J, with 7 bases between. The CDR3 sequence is CSARSSAEAFF. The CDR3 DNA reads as TGCAGTGCTAGAAGTAGCGCTGAAGCTTTCTTT.

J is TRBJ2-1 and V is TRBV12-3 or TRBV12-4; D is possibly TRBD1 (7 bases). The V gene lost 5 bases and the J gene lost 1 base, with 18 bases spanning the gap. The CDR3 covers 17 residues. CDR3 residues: CASSPPRGAGSYNEQFF. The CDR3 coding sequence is TGTGCCAGCAGTCCTCCCAGGGGGGCGGGATCCTACAATGAGCAGTTCTTC.

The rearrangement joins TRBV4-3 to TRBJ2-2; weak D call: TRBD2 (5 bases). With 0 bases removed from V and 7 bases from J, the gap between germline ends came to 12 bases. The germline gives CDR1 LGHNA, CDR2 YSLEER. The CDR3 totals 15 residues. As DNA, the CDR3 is TGCGCCAGCAGCCAAGAAGGAATCAGCGGCGGGGAGCTGTTTTTT. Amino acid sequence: CASSQEGISGGELFF.

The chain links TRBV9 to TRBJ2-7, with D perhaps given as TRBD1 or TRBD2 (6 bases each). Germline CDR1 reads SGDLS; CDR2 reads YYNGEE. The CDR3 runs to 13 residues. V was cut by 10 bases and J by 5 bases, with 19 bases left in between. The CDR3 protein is CASGRTDLDEQYF. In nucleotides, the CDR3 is TGTGCCTCTGGGAGGACAGACCTAGACGAGCAGTACTTC.

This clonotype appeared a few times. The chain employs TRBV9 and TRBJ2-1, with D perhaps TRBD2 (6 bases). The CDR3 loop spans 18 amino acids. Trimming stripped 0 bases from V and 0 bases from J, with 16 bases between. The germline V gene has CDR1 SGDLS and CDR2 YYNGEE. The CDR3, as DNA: TGTGCCAGCAGCGTAGCTGGTTTGATGGGAGGCTCCTACAATGAGCAGTTCTTC. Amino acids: CASSVAGLMGGSYNEQFF.

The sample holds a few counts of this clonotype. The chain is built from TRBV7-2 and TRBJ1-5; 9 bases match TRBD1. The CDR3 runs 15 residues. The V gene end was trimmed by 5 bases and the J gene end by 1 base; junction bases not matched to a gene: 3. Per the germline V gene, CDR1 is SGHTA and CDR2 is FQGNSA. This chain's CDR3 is CASSQGQGSNQPQHF. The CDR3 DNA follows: TGTGCCAGCAGCCAGGGACAGGGAAGCAATCAGCCCCAGCATTTT.

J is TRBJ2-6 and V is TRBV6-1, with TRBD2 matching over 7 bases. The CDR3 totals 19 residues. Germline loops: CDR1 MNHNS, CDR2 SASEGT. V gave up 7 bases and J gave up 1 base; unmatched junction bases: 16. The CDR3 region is CASKMFLAGVPSGANVLTF. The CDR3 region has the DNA TGTGCCAGCAAGATGTTCTTGGCGGGAGTGCCGTCTGGGGCCAACGTCCTGACTTTC.

CDR3 sequence (DNA): TGTGCCAGCAGTATCCGGGACTACAGCTCCTACGAGCAGTACTTC. Translating gives CASSIRDYSSYEQYF. V is TRBV28 and J is TRBJ2-7; 7 bases match TRBD2. J was trimmed by 0 bases and V by 5 bases; bases with no gene match: 7. This CDR3 has 15 residues. Germline-derived CDR1 and CDR2 are MDHEN and SYDVKM.

CDR3 sequence: CSVEPAGAGGYTF. CDR3 sequence (DNA): TGCAGCGTTGAACCGGCCGGGGCTGGTGGCTACACCTTC. V is TRBV29-1 and J is TRBJ1-2; TRBD1 is a possible D gene (5 bases). The V gene's germline CDR1 is SQVTM and CDR2 ANQGSEA. Trimming pared 2 bases from V and 7 bases from J, leaving 14 bases between. CDR3 length equals 13 residues. Combining the CDR3 with reference TRBV29-1 and TRBJ1-2 gives the whole variable domain SAVISQKPSRDICQRGTSLTIQCQVDSQVTMMFWYRQQPGQSLTLIATANQGSEATYESGFVIDKFPISRPNLTFSTLTVSNMSPEDSSIYLCSVEPAGAGGYTFGSGTRLTVV.

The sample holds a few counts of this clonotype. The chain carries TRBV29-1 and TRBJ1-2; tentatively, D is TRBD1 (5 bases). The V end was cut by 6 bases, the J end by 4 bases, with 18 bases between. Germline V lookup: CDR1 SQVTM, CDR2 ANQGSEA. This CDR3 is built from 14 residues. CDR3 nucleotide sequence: TGCAGCGTGATCCGGGACTTGGCAGGCTATGGCTACACCTTC. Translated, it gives CSVIRDLAGYGYTF.

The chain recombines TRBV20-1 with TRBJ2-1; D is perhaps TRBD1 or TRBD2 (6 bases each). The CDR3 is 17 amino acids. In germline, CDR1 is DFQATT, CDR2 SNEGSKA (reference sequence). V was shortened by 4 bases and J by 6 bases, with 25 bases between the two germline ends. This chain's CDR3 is CSAKRLKGGAPCNEQFF. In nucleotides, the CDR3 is TGCAGTGCTAAGAGGTTGAAGGGGGGCGCGCCCTGCAATGAGCAGTTCTTC.

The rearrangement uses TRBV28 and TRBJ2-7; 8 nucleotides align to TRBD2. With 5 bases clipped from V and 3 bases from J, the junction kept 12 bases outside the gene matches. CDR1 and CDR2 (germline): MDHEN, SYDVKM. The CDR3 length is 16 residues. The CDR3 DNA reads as TGTGCCAGCAGTCCTCTCGGGGGGGATAGGGGCTACGAGCAGTACTTC. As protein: CASSPLGGDRGYEQYF. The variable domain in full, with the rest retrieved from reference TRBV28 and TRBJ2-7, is DVKVTQSSRYLVKRTGEKVFLECVQDMDHENMFWYRQDPGLGLRLIYFSYDVKMKEKGDIPEGYSVSREKKERFSLILESASTNQTSMYLCASSPLGGDRGYEQYFGPGTRLTVT.

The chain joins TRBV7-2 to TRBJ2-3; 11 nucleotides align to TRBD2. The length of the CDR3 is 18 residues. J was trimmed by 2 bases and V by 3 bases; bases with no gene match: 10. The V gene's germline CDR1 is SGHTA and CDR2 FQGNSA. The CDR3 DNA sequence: TGTGCCAGCAGCTTTCTAGCGGGAGGAGGAGGCGTCACAGATACGCAGTATTTT. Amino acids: CASSFLAGGGGVTDTQYF.

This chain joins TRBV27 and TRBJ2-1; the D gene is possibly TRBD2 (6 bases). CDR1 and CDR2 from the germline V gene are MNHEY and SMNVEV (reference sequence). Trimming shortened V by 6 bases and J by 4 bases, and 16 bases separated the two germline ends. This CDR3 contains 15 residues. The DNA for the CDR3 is TGTGCCAGCAGATACGTAGCGGTGGGGTACAATGAGCAGTTCTTC. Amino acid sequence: CASRYVAVGYNEQFF.

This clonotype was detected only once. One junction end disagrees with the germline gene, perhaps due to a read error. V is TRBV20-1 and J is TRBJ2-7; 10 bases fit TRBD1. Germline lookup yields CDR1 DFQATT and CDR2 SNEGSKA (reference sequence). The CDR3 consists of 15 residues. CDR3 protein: CSTRVGQGVSNEQYF. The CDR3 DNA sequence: TGCAGTACTAGAGTTGGACAGGGGGTTTCCAACGAGCAGTACTTC.

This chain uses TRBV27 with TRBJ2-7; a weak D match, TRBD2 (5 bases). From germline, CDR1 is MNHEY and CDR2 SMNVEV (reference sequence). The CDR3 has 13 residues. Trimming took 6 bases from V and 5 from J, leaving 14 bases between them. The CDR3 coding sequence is TGTGCCAGCAGCTCGAACCCCGGGAACGAGCAGTACTTC. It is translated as CASSSNPGNEQYF.

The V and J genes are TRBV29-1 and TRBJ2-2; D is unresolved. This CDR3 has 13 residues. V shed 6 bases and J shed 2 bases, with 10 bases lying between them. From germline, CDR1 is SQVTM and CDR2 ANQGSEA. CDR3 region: CSVTRFNTGELFF. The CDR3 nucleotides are TGCAGCGTCACGCGTTTTAACACCGGGGAGCTGTTTTTT.

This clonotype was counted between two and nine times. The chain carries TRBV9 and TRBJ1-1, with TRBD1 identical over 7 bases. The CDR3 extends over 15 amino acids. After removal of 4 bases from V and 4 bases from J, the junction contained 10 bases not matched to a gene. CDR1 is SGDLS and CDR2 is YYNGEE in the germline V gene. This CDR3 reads CASSPRQGFGTEAFF. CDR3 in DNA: TGTGCCAGCAGCCCGAGACAGGGATTTGGCACTGAAGCTTTCTTT.

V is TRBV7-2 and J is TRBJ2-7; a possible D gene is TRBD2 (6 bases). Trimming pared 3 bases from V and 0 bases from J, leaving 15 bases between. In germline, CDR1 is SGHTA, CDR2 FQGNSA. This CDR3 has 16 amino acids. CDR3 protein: CASSFPGEVGSYEQYF. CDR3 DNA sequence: TGTGCCAGCAGCTTCCCGGGAGAGGTCGGCTCCTACGAGCAGTACTTC.

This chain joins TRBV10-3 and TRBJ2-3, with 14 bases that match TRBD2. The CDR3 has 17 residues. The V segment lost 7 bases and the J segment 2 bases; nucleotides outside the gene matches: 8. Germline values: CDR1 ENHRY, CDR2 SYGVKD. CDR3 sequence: CAIMGLAGAGVTDTQYF. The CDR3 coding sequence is TGTGCCATCATGGGACTAGCGGGAGCCGGAGTCACAGATACGCAGTATTTT.